The 6 T cell receptor beta chains in this list originate from one sample, sequenced in a study of T cells after somatic rescue of genetic block. The data were produced by immunoSEQ multiplex PCR, yet TCRdb's version contains in-frame clones alone and is incomplete. The top ten clones hold approximately 3% of a sample with about 67,000 clones, 92% of them seen once. Sequencing was done on a sample of peripheral blood mononuclear cells (PBMCs). These receptors all come from a man between 35 and 55 years old.

This clone has a single count. The rearrangement links TRBV6-5 to TRBJ1-3; possibly TRBD1 for D (6 bases). Germline V gene sequence: CDR1 MNHEY, CDR2 SVGAGI. This CDR3 contains 16 residues. Between the trimmed V and J ends, which lost 0 bases and 0 bases, there was a span of 9 bases. The CDR3 DNA is TGTGCCAGCAGTTACTCCTTGGACAGCTCTGGAAACACCATATATTTT. It specifies CASSYSLDSSGNTIYF.

The genes are TRBV15 and TRBJ2-7; D is possibly TRBD1 (5 bases). Trimming took 2 bases from V and 6 from J, leaving 17 bases between them. Germline V gene data show CDR1 as LNHNV and CDR2 as YYDKDF (reference sequence). The CDR3 has 15 residues. The DNA for the CDR3 is TGTGCCACCAGCAGATCAGGGATTAAGGGTCGCGAGCAGTACTTC. It codes for CATSRSGIKGREQYF.

V usage is TRBV2 and J usage is TRBJ1-2; a weak D match, TRBD1 (5 bases). V was clipped by 7 bases and J by 2 bases, with 14 bases between them. This CDR3 is built from 14 residues. CDR1 SNHLY and CDR2 FYNNEI come from the germline V gene. CDR3 amino acids: CASTPRAGNYGYTF. CDR3 nucleotide sequence: TGTGCCAGCACTCCAAGGGCAGGGAACTATGGCTACACCTTC.

The genes are TRBV7-2 and TRBJ2-7; tentatively, D is TRBD2 (6 bases). The germline V gene has CDR1 SGHTA and CDR2 FQGNSA. CDR3 length: 14 amino acids. V lost 5 bases and J 6 bases, leaving 17 bases between the germline ends. The CDR3 DNA reads as TGTGCCAGCAGCCTGGCGGGACCCCCGGGCGAGCAGTACTTC. Amino acid sequence: CASSLAGPPGEQYF.

V and J are TRBV4-3 and TRBJ2-3, with 14 bases fitting TRBD2. CDR3 length: 19 residues. The germline V gene encodes CDR1 LGHNA and CDR2 YSLEER. Trimming removed 4 bases from V and 1 base from J; junction bases left unmatched: 10. In DNA form, the CDR3 reads TGCGCCAGCAGCCGTAAGGGACTAGCGGGAGATGGGGGCACAGATACGCAGTATTTT. Its translation is CASSRKGLAGDGGTDTQYF.

The chain combines TRBV7-9 with TRBJ2-1; tentative D call: TRBD1 (5 bases). The CDR3 extends over 19 amino acids. CDR1 is SEHNR and CDR2 is FQNEAQ in the germline V gene (reference sequence). With 0 bases removed from V and 6 bases from J, the gap between germline ends came to 24 bases. This CDR3 is CASSLALLYRGSYGNEQFF. CDR3 DNA sequence: TGTGCCAGCAGCTTAGCGCTGTTGTATAGGGGCTCGTATGGCAATGAGCAGTTCTTC. The full variable domain, completed using reference TRBV7-9 and TRBJ2-1, is DTGVSQNPRHKITKRGQNVTFRCDPISEHNRLYWYRQTLGQGPEFLTYFQNEAQLEKSRLLSDRFSAERPKGSFSTLEIQRTEQGDSAMYLCASSLALLYRGSYGNEQFFGPGTRLTVL.